This entry is about one T cell receptor (beta chain). As yet, its antigen is unknown. The sorting of each CD8+ T cell subset was done in triplicate, at about 300,000 cells each. The authors gated naive CD8+ T cells as CD45RO-CCR7+CD27+CD95-. Via 5' RACE with UMI labels, TRB cDNA libraries were prepared. After re-calling the 5' RACE reads, TCRdb lists one entry per CDR3 protein, DNA absent. Its listing shows about 150,000 distinct CDR3 sequences. This record comes from a study of CXCR3-negative and CXCR3-positive naive CD8 T cells. Study-level results: A higher hydrophobicity marked the TRB CDR3s of CXCR3-positive naive cells versus CXCR3-negative naive cells.

This CDR3 is built from 14 residues. Germline assignment: CDR1 SQVTM and CDR2 ANQGSEA. This TCR was sampled from a human donor in good health. Some clones in this sample may be carry-over from other donors' samples. The rearrangement joins TRBV29-1 to TRBJ1-1; the TCRdb call, TRBD1, lacks DNA for checking. The sample comprised naive CXCR3+ CD8+ T cells from blood. Subset of the sample: CD45RO-CCR7+CD27+CD95- naive CD8+ T cells expressing CXCR3 (TNR3+). CDR3 in amino acids: CRVVTGGANTEAFF.